This T cell receptor beta chain was profiled in a study of T cells in localized non-small cell lung cancer. Whole-study findings and limits: Longer overall survival was seen with higher T cell density measured in blood. Among the top 100 tumor clones, a median approximately 55 appeared in adjacent lung.

As concerns this clone: Its antigen remains unknown.

Method: immunoSEQ multiplex PCR; TCRdb's copy keeps in-frame clones and lacks some. The table includes tens of thousands of clones, around three quarters detected once. This specimen consisted of PBMCs, obtained before any cancer treatment. The clonotype comes from a woman aged 40 to 75 with stage II lung adenocarcinoma.

The CDR3 DNA reads TGTGCCAGCTGGGACAGGAGGAACACTGAAGCTTTCTTT. Its protein is CASWDRRNTEAFF. The chain couples TRBV6-5 to TRBJ1-1; 8 bases align to TRBD1. CDR1 MNHEY and CDR2 SVGAGI come from the germline V gene. The ends lost 8 bases at V and 1 base at J; junction bases unmatched: 3. This CDR3 contains 13 residues.